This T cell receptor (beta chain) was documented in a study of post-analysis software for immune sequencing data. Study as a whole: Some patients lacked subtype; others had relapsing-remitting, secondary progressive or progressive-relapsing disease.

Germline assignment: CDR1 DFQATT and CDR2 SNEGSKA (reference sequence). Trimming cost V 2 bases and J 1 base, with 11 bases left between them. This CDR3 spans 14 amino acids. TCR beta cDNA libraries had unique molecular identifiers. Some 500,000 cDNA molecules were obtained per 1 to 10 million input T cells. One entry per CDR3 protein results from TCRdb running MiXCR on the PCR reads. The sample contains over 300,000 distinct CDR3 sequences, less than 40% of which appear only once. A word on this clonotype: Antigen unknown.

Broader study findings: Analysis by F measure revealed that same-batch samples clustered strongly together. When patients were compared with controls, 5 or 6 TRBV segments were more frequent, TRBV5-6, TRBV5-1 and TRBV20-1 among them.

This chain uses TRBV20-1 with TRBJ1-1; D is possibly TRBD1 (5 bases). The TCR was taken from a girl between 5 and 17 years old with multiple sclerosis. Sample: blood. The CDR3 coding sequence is TGCAGTGCTAGAATTGGGACGGGGAACACTGAAGCTTTCTTT. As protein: CSARIGTGNTEAFF.